This TCR beta chain was sequenced in a study of regulatory dendritic cells for organ transplantation. Concerning this clone: The antigen remains unidentified.

Generated by immunoSEQ multiplex PCR, the TCRdb table keeps only in-frame clones and is missing some. The sample lists some 11,000 clones, roughly 73% occurring once. Germline-derived CDR1 and CDR2 are LNHNV and YYDKDF (reference sequence). Trimming stripped 3 bases from V and 9 bases from J, with 15 bases between. The CDR3 consists of 15 residues. Sorted T cells were CFSE-labeled and cultured around 5 days with allogeneic regulatory or mature dendritic cells at 1:10. CD4+ or CD8+ T cells were sorted as naive CD45RA+ or memory CD45RO+. The rearrangement joins TRBV15 to TRBJ1-6; possibly TRBD1 for D (5 bases). Material for sequencing was naive CD8+ T cells from blood cultured with regulatory dendritic cells. The subset was: CD45RA+ naive T cells. The source is a human donor in good health. The CDR3 DNA is TGTGCCACCAGCAGCGAAGGGGATCGCGGTTCACCCCTCCACTTT. Protein: CATSSEGDRGSPLHF.